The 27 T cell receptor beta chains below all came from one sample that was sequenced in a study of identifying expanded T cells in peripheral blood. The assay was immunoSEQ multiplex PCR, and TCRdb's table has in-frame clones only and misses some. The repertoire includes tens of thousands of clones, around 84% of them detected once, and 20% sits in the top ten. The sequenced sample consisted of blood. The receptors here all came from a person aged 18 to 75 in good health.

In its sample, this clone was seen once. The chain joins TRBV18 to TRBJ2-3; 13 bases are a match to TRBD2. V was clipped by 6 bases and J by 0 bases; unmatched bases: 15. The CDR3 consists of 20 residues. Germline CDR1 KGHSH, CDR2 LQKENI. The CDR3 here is CASSPSRTSGSRGSTDTQYF. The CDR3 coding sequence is TGTGCCAGCTCCCCTTCGAGGACTAGCGGGAGTAGGGGGAGCACAGATACGCAGTATTTT.

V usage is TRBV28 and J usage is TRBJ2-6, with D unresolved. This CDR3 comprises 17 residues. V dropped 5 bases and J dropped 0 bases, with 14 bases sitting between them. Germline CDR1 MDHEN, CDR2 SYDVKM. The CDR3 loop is CASSARPKSSGANVLTF. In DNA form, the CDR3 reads TGTGCCAGCAGTGCCCGCCCGAAAAGCTCTGGGGCCAACGTCCTGACTTTC.

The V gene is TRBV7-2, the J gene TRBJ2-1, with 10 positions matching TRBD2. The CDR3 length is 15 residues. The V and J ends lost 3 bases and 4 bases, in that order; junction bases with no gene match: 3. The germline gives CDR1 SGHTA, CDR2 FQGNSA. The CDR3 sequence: CASSFGTSAYNEQFF. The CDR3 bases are TGTGCCAGCAGCTTTGGGACTAGCGCTTACAATGAGCAGTTCTTC.

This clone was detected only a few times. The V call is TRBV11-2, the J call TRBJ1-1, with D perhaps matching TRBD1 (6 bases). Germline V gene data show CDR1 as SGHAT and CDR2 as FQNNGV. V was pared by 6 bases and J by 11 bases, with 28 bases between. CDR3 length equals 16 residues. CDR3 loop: CASSLQRAGAGGVAFF. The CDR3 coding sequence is TGTGCCAGCAGTTTACAACGGGCAGGGGCCGGAGGGGTTGCTTTCTTT.

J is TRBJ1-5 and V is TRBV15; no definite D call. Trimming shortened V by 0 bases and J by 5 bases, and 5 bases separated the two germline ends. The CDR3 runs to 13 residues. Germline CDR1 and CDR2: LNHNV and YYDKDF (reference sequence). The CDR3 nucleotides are TGTGCCACCAGCAGAGATCGGTATCAGCCCCAGCATTTT. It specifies CATSRDRYQPQHF.

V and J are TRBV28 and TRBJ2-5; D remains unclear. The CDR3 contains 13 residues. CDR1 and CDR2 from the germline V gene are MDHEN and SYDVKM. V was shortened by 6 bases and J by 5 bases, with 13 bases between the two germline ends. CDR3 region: CASSSDIRETQYF. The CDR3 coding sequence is TGTGCCAGCAGCTCCGACATACGGGAGACCCAGTACTTC. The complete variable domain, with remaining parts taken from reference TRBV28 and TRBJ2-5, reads DVKVTQSSRYLVKRTGEKVFLECVQDMDHENMFWYRQDPGLGLRLIYFSYDVKMKEKGDIPEGYSVSREKKERFSLILESASTNQTSMYLCASSSDIRETQYFGPGTRLLVL.

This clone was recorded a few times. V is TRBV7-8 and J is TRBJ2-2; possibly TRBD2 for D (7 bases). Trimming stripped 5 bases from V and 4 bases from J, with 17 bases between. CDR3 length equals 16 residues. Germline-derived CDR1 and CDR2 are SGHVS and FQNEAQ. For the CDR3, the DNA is TGTGCCAGCAGCCCGATACAGGGCGGGAGCACCGGGGAGCTGTTTTTT. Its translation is CASSPIQGGSTGELFF. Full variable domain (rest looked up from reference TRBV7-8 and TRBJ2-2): GAGVSQSPRYKVAKRGQDVALRCDPISGHVSLFWYQQALGQGPEFLTYFQNEAQLDKSGLPSDRFFAERPEGSVSTLKIQRTQQEDSAVYLCASSPIQGGSTGELFFGEGSRLTVL.

The CDR3 reads CASSLGQSSYEQYF. Here the CDR3 DNA reads TGTGCCAGCAGCTTGGGACAGAGTTCCTACGAGCAGTACTTC. This sequence joins TRBV7-2 and TRBJ2-7, with TRBD1 identical over 7 bases. The CDR3 is 14 amino acids. Trimming at V came to 3 bases and at J to 1 base, leaving 3 bases not matched to a gene. Germline CDR1 and CDR2: SGHTA and FQGNSA.

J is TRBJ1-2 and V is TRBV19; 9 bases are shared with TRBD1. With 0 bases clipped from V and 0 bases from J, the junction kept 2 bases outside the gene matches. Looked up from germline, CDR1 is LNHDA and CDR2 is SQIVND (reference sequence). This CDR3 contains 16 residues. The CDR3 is CASSIERTGANYGYTF. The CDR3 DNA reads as TGTGCCAGTAGTATAGAACGGACAGGGGCTAACTATGGCTACACCTTC.

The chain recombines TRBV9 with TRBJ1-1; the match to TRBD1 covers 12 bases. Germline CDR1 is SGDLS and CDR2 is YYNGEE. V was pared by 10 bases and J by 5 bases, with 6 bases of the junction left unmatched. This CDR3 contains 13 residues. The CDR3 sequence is CAGGQGADTEAFF. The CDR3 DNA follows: TGTGCCGGGGGACAGGGGGCGGATACTGAAGCTTTCTTT.

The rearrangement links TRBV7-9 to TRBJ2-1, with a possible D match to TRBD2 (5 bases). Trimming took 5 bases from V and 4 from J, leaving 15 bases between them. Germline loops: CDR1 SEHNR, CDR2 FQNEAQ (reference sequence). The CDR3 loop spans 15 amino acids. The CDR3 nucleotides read TGTGCCAGCAGCCGAGGGTCGGCGGGTTACAATGAGCAGTTCTTC. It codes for CASSRGSAGYNEQFF.

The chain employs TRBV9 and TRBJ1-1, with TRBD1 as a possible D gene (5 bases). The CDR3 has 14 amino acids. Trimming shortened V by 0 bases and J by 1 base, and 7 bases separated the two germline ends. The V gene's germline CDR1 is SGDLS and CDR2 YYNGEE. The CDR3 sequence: CASSVGQTNTEAFF. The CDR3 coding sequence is TGTGCCAGCAGCGTAGGACAGACGAACACTGAAGCTTTCTTT.

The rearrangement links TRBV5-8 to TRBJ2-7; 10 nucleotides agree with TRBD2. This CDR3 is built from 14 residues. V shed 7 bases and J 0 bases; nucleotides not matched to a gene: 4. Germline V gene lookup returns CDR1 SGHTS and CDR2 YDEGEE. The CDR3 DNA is TGTGCCAGCGGGGCTAGCGGGAGCTCCTACGAGCAGTACTTC. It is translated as CASGASGSSYEQYF. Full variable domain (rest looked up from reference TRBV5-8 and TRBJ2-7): EAGVTQSPTHLIKTRGQQATLRCSPISGHTSVYWYQQALGLGLQFLLWYDEGEERNRGNFPPRFSGRQFPNYSSELNVNALELEDSALYLCASGASGSSYEQYFGPGTRLTVT.

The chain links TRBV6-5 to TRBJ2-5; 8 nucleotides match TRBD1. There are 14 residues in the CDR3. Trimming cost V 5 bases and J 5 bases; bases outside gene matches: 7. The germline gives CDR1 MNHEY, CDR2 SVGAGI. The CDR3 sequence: CASSLTGVAETQYF. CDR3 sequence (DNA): TGTGCCAGCAGTCTGACAGGGGTCGCGGAGACCCAGTACTTC.

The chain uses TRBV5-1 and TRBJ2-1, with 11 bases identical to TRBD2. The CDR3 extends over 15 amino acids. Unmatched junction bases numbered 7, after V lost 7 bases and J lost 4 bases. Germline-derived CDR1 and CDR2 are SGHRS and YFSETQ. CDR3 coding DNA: TGCGCCAGCTCTTTTAGCGGGGGGGAATACAATGAGCAGTTCTTC. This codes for CASSFSGGEYNEQFF. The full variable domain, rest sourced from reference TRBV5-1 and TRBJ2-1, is KAGVTQTPRYLIKTRGQQVTLSCSPISGHRSVSWYQQTPGQGLQFLFEYFSETQRNKGNFPGRFSGRQFSNSRSEMNVSTLELGDSALYLCASSFSGGEYNEQFFGPGTRLTVL.

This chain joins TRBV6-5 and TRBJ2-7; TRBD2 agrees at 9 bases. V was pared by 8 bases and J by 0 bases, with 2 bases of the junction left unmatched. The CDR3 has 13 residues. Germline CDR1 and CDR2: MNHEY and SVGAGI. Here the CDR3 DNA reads TGTGCCAGCGGACTAGCGTTCTCCTACGAGCAGTACTTC. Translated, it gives CASGLAFSYEQYF.

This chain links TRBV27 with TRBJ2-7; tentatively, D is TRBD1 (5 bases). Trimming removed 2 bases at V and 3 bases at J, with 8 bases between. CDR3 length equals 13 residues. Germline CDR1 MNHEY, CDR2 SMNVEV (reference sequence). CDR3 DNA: TGTGCCAGCAGTTTAGGCAGGGTCTACGAGCAGTACTTC. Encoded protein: CASSLGRVYEQYF.

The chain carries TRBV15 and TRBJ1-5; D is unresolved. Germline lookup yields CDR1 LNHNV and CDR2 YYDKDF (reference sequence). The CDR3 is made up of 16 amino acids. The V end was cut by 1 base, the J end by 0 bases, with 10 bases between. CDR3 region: CATSRGVDVSNQPQHF. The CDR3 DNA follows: TGTGCCACCAGCAGAGGTGTGGACGTTAGCAATCAGCCCCAGCATTTT.

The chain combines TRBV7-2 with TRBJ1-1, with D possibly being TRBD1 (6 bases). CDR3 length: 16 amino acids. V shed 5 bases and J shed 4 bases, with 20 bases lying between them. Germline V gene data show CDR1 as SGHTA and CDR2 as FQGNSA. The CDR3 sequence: CASSAPGGQRGTEAFF. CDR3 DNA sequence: TGTGCCAGCAGCGCGCCGGGGGGGCAAAGGGGCACTGAAGCTTTCTTT.

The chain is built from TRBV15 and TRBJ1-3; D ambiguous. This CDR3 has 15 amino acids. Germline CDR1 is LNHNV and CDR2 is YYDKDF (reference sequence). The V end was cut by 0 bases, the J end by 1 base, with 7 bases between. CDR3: CATSRDGLSGNTIYF. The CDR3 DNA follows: TGTGCCACCAGCAGAGATGGCCTATCTGGAAACACCATATATTTT.

The CDR3 is CAISTGFNNVLTF. CDR3 sequence (DNA): TGTGCTATCTCGACAGGGTTTAACAACGTCCTGACTTTC. This chain joins TRBV7-7 and TRBJ2-6; 7 bases are shared with TRBD1. The CDR3 covers 13 residues. Germline loops: CDR1 SSHAT, CDR2 FNYEAQ (reference sequence).

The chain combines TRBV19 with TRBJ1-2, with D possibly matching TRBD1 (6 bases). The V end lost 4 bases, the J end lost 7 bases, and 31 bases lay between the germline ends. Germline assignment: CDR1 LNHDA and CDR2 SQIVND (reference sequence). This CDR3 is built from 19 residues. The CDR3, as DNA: TGTGCCAGTAGTAGCCACAAACTGGGAGGCAACAGGGTTATTTTTGGCTACACCTTC. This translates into CASSSHKLGGNRVIFGYTF.

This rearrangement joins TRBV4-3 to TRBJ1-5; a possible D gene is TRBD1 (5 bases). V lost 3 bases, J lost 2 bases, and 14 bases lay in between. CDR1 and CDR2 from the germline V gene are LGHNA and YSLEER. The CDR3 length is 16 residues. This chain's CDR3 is CASSQSGTARNQPQHF. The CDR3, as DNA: TGCGCCAGCAGCCAGTCAGGGACGGCTCGCAATCAGCCCCAGCATTTT.

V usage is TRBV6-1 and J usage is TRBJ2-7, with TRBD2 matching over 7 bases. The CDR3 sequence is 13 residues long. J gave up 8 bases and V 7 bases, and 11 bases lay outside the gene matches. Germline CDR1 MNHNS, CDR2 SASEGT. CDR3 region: CASKMGREDKQYF. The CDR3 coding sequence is TGTGCCAGCAAAATGGGACGGGAGGACAAGCAGTACTTC.

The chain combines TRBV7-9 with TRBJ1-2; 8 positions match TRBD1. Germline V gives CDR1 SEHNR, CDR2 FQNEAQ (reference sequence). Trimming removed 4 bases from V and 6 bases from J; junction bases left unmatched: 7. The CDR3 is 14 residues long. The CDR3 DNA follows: TGTGCCAGCAGCTGGACAGGGTGCGGCCATGGCTACACCTTC. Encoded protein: CASSWTGCGHGYTF.

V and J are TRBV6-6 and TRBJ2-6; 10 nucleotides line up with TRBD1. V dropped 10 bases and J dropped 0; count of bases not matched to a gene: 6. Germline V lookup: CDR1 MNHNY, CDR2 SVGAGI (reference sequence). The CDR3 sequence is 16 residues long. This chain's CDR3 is CAIRDRGSSGANVLTF. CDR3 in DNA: TGTGCCATTCGGGACAGGGGTTCCTCTGGGGCCAACGTCCTGACTTTC.

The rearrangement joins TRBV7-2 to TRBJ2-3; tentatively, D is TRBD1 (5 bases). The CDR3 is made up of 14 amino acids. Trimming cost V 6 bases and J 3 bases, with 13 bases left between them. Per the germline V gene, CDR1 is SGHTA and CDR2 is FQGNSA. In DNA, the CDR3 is TGTGCCAGCAGTGGGGCAGGTTGGACAGATACGCAGTATTTT. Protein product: CASSGAGWTDTQYF.